These 11 T cell receptor beta chains came from one sample sequenced in a study of T cell clonality in common variable immunodeficiency. Assay used: immunoSEQ multiplex PCR; TCRdb lists only in-frame clones, some missing. This table holds approximately 64,000 clones with no singletons; the top ten claim less than 2%. Sequences were obtained from peripheral blood mononuclear cells. The receptor source for this set is a person aged 18 to 75 in good health.

In this sample, this clone turned up many times. The germline gene is not matched at one end of the junction; a read error may be the cause. The CDR3 goes on 3 residues after the read ends, and that part is filled in from the germline J gene. This sequence joins TRBV9 and TRBJ1-1; 8 positions agree with TRBD1. From germline, CDR1 is SGDLS and CDR2 YYNGEE. The CDR3 loop spans 14 amino acids. Partial CDR3 DNA: TGTGCCAGCGGCGTAGTGGGGACAGGCTCTGAA. Residues: CASGVVGTGSE. The whole CDR3 is CASGVVGTGSEAFF.

This clone was observed at least ten times. The observed sequence ends 3 residues before the CDR3 terminus, with the missing tail filled in from the germline J gene. J is TRBJ2-7 and V is TRBV19, with 8 nucleotides matching TRBD1. CDR3 length: 14 amino acids. The junction had 9 bases not matched to a gene; V was cut back by 7 bases and J by 4 bases. Germline CDR1 LNHDA, CDR2 SQIVND (reference sequence). The sequenced CDR3 bases are TGTGCCAGTATCCAGGACAGGGAAGGATACGAG. This translates into CASIQDREGYE. The full CDR3 sequence reads CASIQDREGYEQYF.

This clone appeared many times. The CDR3 region is CASSGNRARQPQHF. The sequenced part of the CDR3 DNA is TGTGCCAGCAGTGGAAACAGGGCCCGGCAGCCC. The V and J genes are TRBV6-1 and TRBJ1-5; perhaps TRBD1 as D (6 bases). With the read ending 3 residues before the CDR3 end, the germline J gene is used to fill in that end. The CDR3 consists of 14 residues. Germline CDR1 is MNHNS and CDR2 is SASEGT. The V and J ends lost 4 bases and 7 bases respectively, with 14 bases between them.

This clone was counted at least ten times. Coverage ceases 3 residues before the CDR3 finishes, and the germline J gene fills in the end. The chain couples TRBV30 to TRBJ2-1, with 13 bases identical to TRBD2. This CDR3 has 16 residues. V shed 0 bases and J 8 bases; nucleotides not matched to a gene: 7. Germline V lookup: CDR1 GTSNPN, CDR2 SVGIG (reference sequence). The CDR3 bases that were read are TGTGCCTGGAGTGTGAGGACTAGCGGGAGTTCTGATGAG. Its translation: CAWSVRTSGSSDE. The full CDR3 reads CAWSVRTSGSSDEQFF.

This clone was counted ten times or more. The sequence runs out 3 residues before the end of the CDR3; the remainder is reconstructed from the germline J gene. This sequence joins TRBV13 and TRBJ2-1; no firm D call. Between the trimmed V and J ends, which lost 5 bases and 7 bases, there was a span of 12 bases. CDR3 length: 13 residues. Germline V gene lookup returns CDR1 PRHDT and CDR2 FYEKMQ (reference sequence). The CDR3 here is CASSNSSRNEQFF. CDR3 bases read: TGTGCCAGCAGCAACAGCTCCCGGAATGAG.

This clone has a count of ten or more. The read falls 3 residues short of the CDR3 end, and the missing part is taken from the germline J gene. The chain carries TRBV19 and TRBJ1-5; 9 bases are shared with TRBD1. Trimming took 7 bases from V and 7 from J; bases not matched to a gene: 5. Per germline, CDR1 LNHDA and CDR2 SQIVND (reference sequence). The CDR3 covers 13 residues. The sequenced CDR3 bases are TGTGCCAGTACCTGGACAGGGGAACAGCCC. Its translation is CASTWTGEQP. The entire CDR3 protein is CASTWTGEQPQHF.

This clone was seen many times. The read comes to an end 3 residues before the CDR3 does, leaving the germline J gene to fill in the end. V gene TRBV29-1 combines with J gene TRBJ2-3; TRBD2 matches 8 bases. Germline loops: CDR1 SQVTM, CDR2 ANQGSEA. The CDR3 spans 16 residues. J lost 2 bases, V lost 6 bases, and 13 bases had no gene match. The CDR3 loop is CSVDGLAGFLTDTQYF. The CDR3 bases that were read are TGCAGCGTCGACGGACTAGCCGGTTTTCTCACAGATACG.

This clone was found many times. The CDR3 end lies 3 residues beyond the end of the read and is filled in from the germline J gene. The V call is TRBV19, the J call TRBJ2-1; D is ambiguous. The CDR3 has 16 amino acids. Germline V gene sequence: CDR1 LNHDA, CDR2 SQIVND (reference sequence). V dropped 3 bases and J dropped 3 bases, with 15 bases sitting between them. The covered CDR3 bases are TGTGCCAGTAGTATTCGCCATGGCAGGCTCTACAATGAG. Translated, it gives CASSIRHGRLYNE. The full-length CDR3 reads as CASSIRHGRLYNEQFF.

This clone has ten or more counts. The observed sequence ends 3 residues before the CDR3 terminus, with the missing tail filled in from the germline J gene. The chain uses TRBV7-3 and TRBJ2-2, with TRBD2 identical over 7 bases. The CDR3 contains 14 residues. Germline assignment: CDR1 SGHTA and CDR2 FQGTGA. V shed 5 bases, J shed 6 bases, and the junction held 6 bases outside the gene matches. The CDR3 bases that were read are TGTGCCAGCAGCCCAAGTGGGGGGGCCGGGGAG. Residues: CASSPSGGAGE. The full-length CDR3 reads as CASSPSGGAGELFF.

At least ten counts were recorded for this clone. The missing CDR3 end, 3 residues past where the read stops, is filled in from the germline J gene. V gene TRBV7-9 combines with J gene TRBJ2-1, with TRBD1 as a possible D gene (5 bases). Germline values: CDR1 SEHNR, CDR2 FQNEAQ (reference sequence). The V end lost 7 bases, the J end lost 4 bases, and 8 bases lay between the germline ends. The CDR3 runs 12 residues. This CDR3 reads CASNQGYNEQFF. Incomplete CDR3 DNA: TGTGCCAGCAATCAGGGTTACAATGAG.

Concerning this clone: The sequenced fragment ends 3 residues before the CDR3 boundary, so the rest is inferred from the germline J gene. The V and J genes are TRBV20-1 and TRBJ2-1; 10 bases line up with TRBD1. V lost 6 bases and J lost 4; bases outside the gene matches: 24. The length of the CDR3 is 20 residues. Germline assignment: CDR1 DFQATT and CDR2 SNEGSKA (reference sequence). The DNA read from the CDR3 is TGCAGTGCAAGCGGACAGGGGGGCGCCCAGGCTAGCCAAAAATACAATGAG. It encodes CSASGQGGAQASQKYNE. The whole CDR3 is CSASGQGGAQASQKYNEQFF.